These T cell receptor beta chains were read from a single sample in a study of molecular identifiers for immune sequencing clone quantification. TCRdb independently ran MiXCR on the PCR reads; one entry per CDR3 protein. The table includes about 500,000 distinct CDR3 sequences, about 20% detected once. Sequencing input: naive CD8+ T cells from blood, with Jurkat cell RNA spiked in. The receptor set was obtained from a human donor in good health. Some libraries in this study had Jurkat cell RNA spiked in. Both conserved end residues are part of each CDR3. D genes are given only for firm matches. Where a row states a size, it is once, few, many or the class of an expanded clone; other rows omit it.

D gene: TRBD2; clone size: .; J gene: TRBJ2-3; V gene: TRBV11-2; CDR3 protein: CASSLVGASGYTDTQYF; CDR3 DNA: TGTGCCAGCAGCTTAGTCGGGGCTAGCGGGTACACAGATACGCAGTATTTT
D gene: .; clone size: many; J gene: TRBJ2-3; V gene: TRBV9; CDR3 protein: CASGDTQYF; CDR3 DNA: TGTGCCAGCGGGGATACGCAGTATTTT
D gene: .; clone size: .; J gene: TRBJ1-6; V gene: TRBV25-1; CDR3 protein: CASSSEINSPLHF; CDR3 DNA: TGTGCCAGCAGTTCAGAGATTAATTCACCCCTCCACTTT
D gene: .; clone size: few; J gene: TRBJ2-7; V gene: TRBV9; CDR3 protein: CASSLGPDPYEQYF; CDR3 DNA: TGTGCCAGCAGCCTTGGGCCGGATCCCTACGAGCAGTACTTC
D gene: .; clone size: many; J gene: TRBJ2-7; V gene: TRBV9; CDR3 protein: CASSEWDGASYEQYF; CDR3 DNA: TGTGCCAGCAGCGAGTGGGACGGCGCCTCCTACGAGCAGTACTTC
D gene: TRBD1; clone size: .; J gene: TRBJ2-7; V gene: TRBV29-1; CDR3 protein: CSVLTGEHEQHF; CDR3 DNA: TGCAGCGTTTTGACAGGGGAACACGAGCAGCACTTC
D gene: TRBD1; clone size: .; J gene: TRBJ1-1; V gene: TRBV7-9; CDR3 protein: CASSLVGGRAGGTEAFF; CDR3 DNA: TGTGCCAGCAGCTTAGTTGGGGGTCGGGCAGGGGGCACTGAAGCTTTCTTT
D gene: TRBD1; clone size: many; J gene: TRBJ1-5; V gene: TRBV27; CDR3 protein: CASSWERGLKSQPQHF; CDR3 DNA: TGTGCCAGCAGTTGGGAGAGGGGGCTAAAAAGTCAGCCCCAGCATTTT
D gene: .; clone size: few; J gene: TRBJ2-7; V gene: TRBV28; CDR3 protein: CASNGDPRPSEQYF; CDR3 DNA: TGTGCCAGCAATGGGGACCCCAGGCCCTCCGAGCAGTACTTC
D gene: .; clone size: .; J gene: TRBJ2-7; V gene: TRBV18; CDR3 protein: CARSPSFGSASYEQYF; CDR3 DNA: TGTGCCAGATCACCGTCGTTCGGGTCAGCCTCCTACGAGCAGTACTTC
D gene: .; clone size: many; J gene: TRBJ2-6; V gene: TRBV7-9; CDR3 protein: CASSIAGTPNTGANVLTF; CDR3 DNA: TGTGCCAGCAGCATCGCCGGGACCCCAAACACTGGGGCCAACGTCCTGACTTTC
D gene: .; clone size: many; J gene: TRBJ2-1; V gene: TRBV6-5; CDR3 protein: CATSRYNEQFF; CDR3 DNA: TGTGCCACCAGTCGCTACAATGAGCAGTTCTTC
D gene: TRBD2; clone size: .; J gene: TRBJ2-7; V gene: TRBV7-2; CDR3 protein: CASSSLAGPYEQYF; CDR3 DNA: TGTGCCAGCAGCTCACTAGCGGGGCCCTACGAGCAGTACTTC
D gene: TRBD2; clone size: many; J gene: TRBJ2-5; V gene: TRBV5-5; CDR3 protein: CASSFGAGLAAYQETQYF; CDR3 DNA: TGTGCCAGCAGCTTTGGGGCAGGACTAGCGGCGTACCAAGAGACCCAGTACTTC
D gene: TRBD1; clone size: .; J gene: TRBJ2-2; V gene: TRBV7-9; CDR3 protein: CASSFWTGGLKNTGELFF; CDR3 DNA: TGTGCCAGCAGCTTCTGGACAGGGGGCTTAAAGAACACCGGGGAGCTGTTTTTT
D gene: .; clone size: many; J gene: TRBJ2-3; V gene: TRBV6-5; CDR3 protein: CASSYLTMRADTQYF; CDR3 DNA: TGTGCCAGCAGTTACCTCACCATGCGGGCAGATACGCAGTATTTT
D gene: TRBD1; clone size: many; J gene: TRBJ2-3; V gene: TRBV5-1; CDR3 protein: CASSPETGWRATDTQYF; CDR3 DNA: TGCGCCAGCAGCCCGGAGACAGGGTGGAGAGCGACAGATACGCAGTATTTT
D gene: .; clone size: .; J gene: TRBJ2-3; V gene: TRBV19; CDR3 protein: CASNQGGSADTQYF; CDR3 DNA: TGTGCCAGTAATCAAGGGGGGAGTGCAGATACGCAGTATTTT
D gene: .; clone size: many; J gene: TRBJ1-1; V gene: TRBV28; CDR3 protein: CASSWGAPRTEAFF; CDR3 DNA: TGTGCCAGCAGTTGGGGGGCACCGAGGACTGAAGCTTTCTTT
D gene: .; clone size: few; J gene: TRBJ1-1; V gene: TRBV7-9; CDR3 protein: CASSLVLGGDTEAFF; CDR3 DNA: TGTGCCAGCAGCTTAGTTCTGGGCGGAGACACTGAAGCTTTCTTT
D gene: .; clone size: many; J gene: TRBJ1-5; V gene: TRBV3-1; CDR3 protein: CASSPEMNQPQHF; CDR3 DNA: TGTGCCAGCAGCCCTGAGATGAATCAGCCCCAGCATTTT
D gene: .; clone size: few; J gene: TRBJ2-1; V gene: TRBV24-1; CDR3 protein: CATSDREAAYNEQFF; CDR3 DNA: TGTGCCACCAGTGATCGGGAAGCGGCTTACAATGAGCAGTTCTTC
D gene: .; clone size: many; J gene: TRBJ2-6; V gene: TRBV28; CDR3 protein: CASSLGGANVLTF; CDR3 DNA: TGTGCCAGCAGTTTAGGCGGGGCCAACGTCCTGACTTTC
D gene: .; clone size: many; J gene: TRBJ1-2; V gene: TRBV9; CDR3 protein: CASSSPTRSQDYGYTF; CDR3 DNA: TGTGCCAGCAGCTCCCCGACAAGGTCCCAGGACTATGGCTACACCTTC
D gene: .; clone size: .; J gene: TRBJ1-1; V gene: TRBV28; CDR3 protein: CASSEVENEAFF; CDR3 DNA: TGTGCCAGCAGTGAGGTGGAAAATGAAGCTTTCTTT
D gene: .; clone size: few; J gene: TRBJ2-2; V gene: TRBV28; CDR3 protein: CASSLFMTQIVNTGELFF; CDR3 DNA: TGTGCCAGCAGTTTATTTATGACCCAGATCGTGAACACCGGGGAGCTGTTTTTT
D gene: .; clone size: few; J gene: TRBJ2-1; V gene: TRBV30; CDR3 protein: CAWSVHGVEQFF; CDR3 DNA: TGTGCCTGGAGTGTACACGGGGTTGAGCAGTTCTTC
D gene: .; clone size: many; J gene: TRBJ1-5; V gene: TRBV2; CDR3 protein: CASSDISNQPQHF; CDR3 DNA: TGTGCCAGCAGTGATATCAGCAATCAGCCCCAGCATTTT
D gene: .; clone size: many; J gene: TRBJ1-5; V gene: TRBV20-1; CDR3 protein: CSARTDNQPQHF; CDR3 DNA: TGCAGTGCCCGGACGGACAATCAGCCCCAGCATTTT
D gene: .; clone size: many; J gene: TRBJ2-5; V gene: TRBV7-6; CDR3 protein: CASSLSIRGQQETQYF; CDR3 DNA: TGTGCCAGCAGCTTATCTATTAGGGGTCAGCAAGAGACCCAGTACTTC
D gene: TRBD2; clone size: many; J gene: TRBJ2-7; V gene: TRBV20-1; CDR3 protein: CSASPPGLAGRSYEQYF; CDR3 DNA: TGCAGTGCTTCTCCCCCGGGACTAGCGGGGAGGTCCTACGAGCAGTACTTC
D gene: .; clone size: few; J gene: TRBJ2-1; V gene: TRBV5-1; CDR3 protein: CASSLDGRRTSSYNEQFF; CDR3 DNA: TGCGCCAGCAGCTTGGATGGCAGGCGAACCTCCTCCTACAATGAGCAGTTCTTC
D gene: .; clone size: .; J gene: TRBJ2-6; V gene: TRBV3-2; CDR3 protein: CASSQGQGSTPGANVLTF; CDR3 DNA: TGTGCCAGCAGCCAAGGACAGGGAAGTACTCCTGGGGCCAACGTCCTGACTTTC
D gene: TRBD1; clone size: few; J gene: TRBJ1-4; V gene: TRBV4-1; CDR3 protein: CASSQRRMGTGNDEKLFF; CDR3 DNA: TGCGCCAGCAGCCAACGAAGAATGGGGACAGGGAATGATGAAAAACTGTTTTTT
D gene: .; clone size: few; J gene: TRBJ2-1; V gene: TRBV29-1; CDR3 protein: CSANLLGAGSYNEQFF; CDR3 DNA: TGCAGCGCCAACCTCCTCGGGGCAGGCTCCTACAATGAGCAGTTCTTC
D gene: .; clone size: .; J gene: TRBJ2-5; V gene: TRBV5-1; CDR3 protein: CASSSDSRKTQYF; CDR3 DNA: TGCGCCAGCAGCTCCGACTCTCGAAAGACCCAGTACTTC
D gene: .; clone size: .; J gene: TRBJ2-3; V gene: TRBV6-2/TRBV6-3; CDR3 protein: CASSYSYRVGTDTQYF; CDR3 DNA: TGTGCCAGCAGTTACTCGTATCGGGTTGGGACAGATACGCAGTATTTT
D gene: .; clone size: .; J gene: TRBJ2-5; V gene: TRBV15; CDR3 protein: CATSSWTAQETQYF; CDR3 DNA: TGTGCCACCAGCAGTTGGACAGCCCAAGAGACCCAGTACTTC
D gene: .; clone size: .; J gene: TRBJ2-7; V gene: TRBV7-9; CDR3 protein: CASSSREGLNEQYF; CDR3 DNA: TGTGCCAGCAGCTCACGGGAAGGGTTGAACGAGCAGTACTTC
D gene: .; clone size: many; J gene: TRBJ2-1; V gene: TRBV27; CDR3 protein: CASSYSGYNEQFF; CDR3 DNA: TGCGCCAGCAGCTATAGCGGCTACAATGAGCAGTTCTTC
D gene: .; clone size: few; J gene: TRBJ2-1; V gene: TRBV7-3; CDR3 protein: CASSYNTRGNEQFF; CDR3 DNA: TGTGCCAGCAGCTACAACACCCGAGGCAATGAGCAGTTCTTC
D gene: TRBD2; clone size: .; J gene: TRBJ2-3; V gene: TRBV27; CDR3 protein: CASSSRSSGRVGDTQYF; CDR3 DNA: TGTGCCAGCAGTTCGCGGAGTAGCGGGAGGGTCGGGGATACGCAGTATTTT
D gene: .; clone size: few; J gene: TRBJ2-2; V gene: TRBV3-1; CDR3 protein: CASSQDSRDPRRNTGELFF; CDR3 DNA: TGTGCCAGCAGCCAAGATAGTAGGGATCCGAGACGAAACACCGGGGAGCTGTTTTTT
D gene: .; clone size: .; J gene: TRBJ2-5; V gene: TRBV7-8; CDR3 protein: CASNPDAGSNQETQYF; CDR3 DNA: TGTGCCAGCAACCCCGATGCCGGGAGCAACCAAGAGACCCAGTACTTC
D gene: TRBD1; clone size: many; J gene: TRBJ2-7; V gene: TRBV6-1; CDR3 protein: CASSDGWGQTYEQYF; CDR3 DNA: TGTGCCAGCAGTGACGGTTGGGGACAGACTTACGAGCAGTACTTC
D gene: .; clone size: .; J gene: TRBJ2-7; V gene: TRBV7-6; CDR3 protein: CASSLILGTKYEQYF; CDR3 DNA: TGTGCCAGCAGCTTAATTCTAGGGACGAAATACGAGCAGTACTTC
D gene: .; clone size: many; J gene: TRBJ2-3; V gene: TRBV7-9; CDR3 protein: CASSPRTGKFADTQYF; CDR3 DNA: TGTGCCAGCAGTCCGAGGACGGGAAAATTCGCAGATACGCAGTATTTT
D gene: .; clone size: few; J gene: TRBJ2-7; V gene: TRBV7-6; CDR3 protein: CASQGHAEQYF; CDR3 DNA: TGTGCCAGCCAGGGACACGCCGAGCAGTACTTC
D gene: .; clone size: .; J gene: TRBJ2-7; V gene: TRBV5-4; CDR3 protein: CAAGQGPSYEQYF; CDR3 DNA: TGTGCCGCCGGGCAGGGCCCCTCCTACGAGCAGTACTTC
D gene: TRBD2; clone size: many; J gene: TRBJ2-3; V gene: TRBV7-6; CDR3 protein: CASSLGTSGRADTQYF; CDR3 DNA: TGTGCCAGCAGCTTAGGAACTAGCGGGAGGGCAGATACGCAGTATTTT
D gene: .; clone size: few; J gene: TRBJ1-1; V gene: TRBV7-3; CDR3 protein: CASSPGWGTNTEAFF; CDR3 DNA: TGTGCCAGCAGCCCTGGGTGGGGGACGAACACTGAAGCTTTCTTT
D gene: TRBD1; clone size: .; J gene: TRBJ2-7; V gene: TRBV13; CDR3 protein: CASSATGTGAYEQYF; CDR3 DNA: TGTGCCAGCAGCGCCACCGGGACAGGGGCCTACGAGCAGTACTTC
D gene: .; clone size: .; J gene: TRBJ1-5; V gene: TRBV2; CDR3 protein: CASRETRSSGPNQPQHF; CDR3 DNA: TGTGCCAGCAGGGAAACCCGCAGCAGTGGCCCAAATCAGCCCCAGCATTTT
D gene: .; clone size: .; J gene: TRBJ2-7; V gene: TRBV5-1; CDR3 protein: CASRPTMDTTYEQYF; CDR3 DNA: TGCGCCAGCAGACCCACTATGGACACAACCTACGAGCAGTACTTC
D gene: TRBD1; clone size: many; J gene: TRBJ1-2; V gene: TRBV12-3/TRBV12-4; CDR3 protein: CASSFGQEESYGYTF; CDR3 DNA: TGTGCCAGCAGTTTCGGACAGGAGGAATCCTATGGCTACACCTTC
D gene: .; clone size: few; J gene: TRBJ2-5; V gene: TRBV7-2; CDR3 protein: CASSSRQAVQETQYF; CDR3 DNA: TGTGCCAGCAGCTCTCGACAGGCGGTACAAGAGACCCAGTACTTC
D gene: TRBD2; clone size: many; J gene: TRBJ2-3; V gene: TRBV24-1; CDR3 protein: CATSSGSGDTQYF; CDR3 DNA: TGTGCCACCAGTAGCGGGAGTGGAGATACGCAGTATTTT